Below are 17 T cell receptor beta chains sequenced from a single sample in a study of cytomegalovirus exposure and HLA in healthy donors. The PCR ran on 60 Vbeta and 13 Jbeta primers. Here immunoSEQ multiplex PCR was the method, and the copy in TCRdb shows in-frame clones only, minus some. In the table there are nearly 95,000 clones, 60% to 80% of which are singletons. The sequenced sample consisted of PBMCs. The receptors come from a woman between 40 and 50 years old in good health and CMV-seronegative.

V is TRBV9 and J is TRBJ1-1, with D tentatively TRBD1 (6 bases). V lost 2 bases to trimming and J lost 3 bases, with 11 bases between them. This CDR3 is built from 14 residues. Germline loops: CDR1 SGDLS, CDR2 YYNGEE. CDR3 region: CASSVTGLDTEAFF. CDR3 sequence (DNA): TGTGCCAGCAGCGTTACAGGGCTTGACACTGAAGCTTTCTTT.

This chain joins TRBV4-1 and TRBJ2-5; maybe TRBD2 (7 bases). There are 18 residues in the CDR3. The germline V and J ends were trimmed by 3 bases and 5 bases, with 25 bases remaining between them. Germline V lookup: CDR1 MGHRA, CDR2 YSYEKL. The CDR3 loop is CASSQGGASPRAVETQYF. DNA for the CDR3: TGCGCCAGCAGCCAGGGGGGGGCCAGCCCTAGGGCGGTGGAGACCCAGTACTTC.

The DNA for the CDR3 is TGTGCCAGCTCACCAAGACAGGTGAGTTACGAGCAGTACTTC. Residues: CASSPRQVSYEQYF. The chain recombines TRBV18 with TRBJ2-7; TRBD1 is a possible D gene (6 bases). Germline V CDR1 and CDR2: KGHSH, LQKENI. Deletions cut 2 bases from V and 4 bases from J, with 12 bases between. CDR3 length: 14 residues.

The chain is built from TRBV11-2 and TRBJ1-5; 7 nucleotides match TRBD1. V shed 5 bases and J 1 base; nucleotides not matched to a gene: 5. CDR1 is SGHAT, CDR2 FQNNGV, per germline. The length of the CDR3 is 15 residues. The CDR3 here is CASSQGTASNQPQHF. The CDR3 DNA follows: TGTGCCAGCAGCCAAGGGACAGCAAGCAATCAGCCCCAGCATTTT.

Details on this clone: Other nucleotide sequences in the sample specify the same CDR3. The V call is TRBV2, the J call TRBJ1-5; no reliable D call. CDR1 is SNHLY, CDR2 FYNNEI, per germline. V was pared by 4 bases and J by 2 bases, with 9 bases between. This CDR3 is 14 amino acids long. CDR3 protein: CASSVERGNQPQHF. In DNA form, the CDR3 reads TGTGCCAGCAGTGTGGAGCGGGGCAATCAGCCCCAGCATTTT.

Only a few counts were recorded for this clone. The CDR3 sequence: CSVEGDRSNTGELFF. DNA for the CDR3: TGCAGCGTTGAAGGGGACAGGTCGAACACCGGGGAGCTGTTTTTT. The rearrangement links TRBV29-1 to TRBJ2-2; 8 bases agree with TRBD1. This CDR3 has 15 residues. Germline lookup yields CDR1 SQVTM and CDR2 ANQGSEA. The ends lost 1 base at V and 0 bases at J; junction bases unmatched: 1.

The chain uses TRBV7-9 and TRBJ2-5; 7 positions agree with TRBD1. Germline values: CDR1 SEHNR, CDR2 FQNEAQ (reference sequence). CDR3 length: 16 residues. The V segment lost 4 bases and the J segment 0 bases; nucleotides outside the gene matches: 8. The CDR3 nucleotides read TGTGCCAGCAGCTCCAGAAGAGGGGGCCACCAAGAGACCCAGTACTTC. Translated, it gives CASSSRRGGHQETQYF. Together with reference TRBV7-9 and TRBJ2-5, the CDR3 gives the full variable domain: DTGVSQNPRHKITKRGQNVTFRCDPISEHNRLYWYRQTLGQGPEFLTYFQNEAQLEKSRLLSDRFSAERPKGSFSTLEIQRTEQGDSAMYLCASSSRRGGHQETQYFGPGTRLLVL.

The chain has TRBV18 and TRBJ1-1; D remains unclear. The V gene's germline CDR1 is KGHSH and CDR2 LQKENI. The length of the CDR3 is 15 residues. V lost 4 bases, J lost 1 base, and 13 bases lay in between. CDR3 in DNA: TGTGCCAGCTCACAAGATTTAAGGAGGAACACTGAAGCTTTCTTT. It translates to CASSQDLRRNTEAFF.

A few counts support this clone. The chain has TRBV5-5 and TRBJ2-5; 9 bases are a match to TRBD1. This CDR3 has 14 amino acids. CDR1 and CDR2 (germline): SGHKS, YYEKEE (reference sequence). The J segment lost 4 bases and the V segment lost 4 bases, leaving 5 bases of the junction unmatched. CDR3 loop: CASSKGQGRETQYF. In DNA form, the CDR3 reads TGTGCCAGCAGCAAGGGACAGGGCAGAGAGACCCAGTACTTC.

The chain uses TRBV7-8 and TRBJ2-7; tentative D call: TRBD1 (6 bases). Germline CDR1 SGHVS, CDR2 FQNEAQ. The CDR3 is 15 amino acids. V shed 9 bases and J shed 0 bases, with 18 bases lying between them. DNA for the CDR3: TGTGCCAGTTCGTCCGGAGGACAGAGCTCCTACGAGCAGTACTTC. It translates to CASSSGGQSSYEQYF.

The rearrangement links TRBV5-1 to TRBJ1-1, with a possible D match to TRBD1 (5 bases). V was shortened by 0 bases and J by 3 bases, with 12 bases between the two germline ends. CDR1 and CDR2 from the germline V gene are SGHRS and YFSETQ. The CDR3 spans 15 residues. CDR3 in DNA: TGCGCCAGCAGCTTGGTTGGTGGGGCCCACACTGAAGCTTTCTTT. This sequence encodes CASSLVGGAHTEAFF.

The chain employs TRBV7-9 and TRBJ2-7, with D possibly matching TRBD1 (6 bases). Looked up from germline, CDR1 is SEHNR and CDR2 is FQNEAQ (reference sequence). There are 16 residues in the CDR3. V lost 4 bases and J lost 5, with 21 bases in between. The CDR3 DNA is TGTGCCAGCAGCTCCCTCCTCCCGGGACATCACCACGAGCAGTACTTC. Its protein is CASSSLLPGHHHEQYF. Using reference TRBV7-9 and TRBJ2-7 for the parts outside the CDR3, the full variable domain is DTGVSQNPRHKITKRGQNVTFRCDPISEHNRLYWYRQTLGQGPEFLTYFQNEAQLEKSRLLSDRFSAERPKGSFSTLEIQRTEQGDSAMYLCASSSLLPGHHHEQYFGPGTRLTVT.

V gene TRBV6-1 combines with J gene TRBJ2-1; D unclear. V was clipped by 5 bases and J by 4 bases, with 9 bases between them. The CDR3 is made up of 13 amino acids. Germline V gives CDR1 MNHNS, CDR2 SASEGT. CDR3 nucleotides: TGTGCCAGCAGTTTCATAGAGTACAATGAGCAGTTCTTC. It translates to CASSFIEYNEQFF.

The chain employs TRBV7-9 and TRBJ2-1, with a weak D call TRBD1 (6 bases). Germline assignment: CDR1 SEHNR and CDR2 FQNEAQ (reference sequence). V lost 6 bases and J 2 bases, leaving 17 bases between the germline ends. This CDR3 contains 16 residues. The CDR3 protein is CASRPTGPGTYNEQFF. CDR3 DNA sequence: TGTGCCAGCAGGCCGACAGGTCCAGGTACCTACAATGAGCAGTTCTTC.

V usage is TRBV5-4 and J usage is TRBJ2-7, with TRBD2 as a possible D gene (6 bases). Germline CDR1 is SGHNT and CDR2 is YYREEE (reference sequence). The V end lost 0 bases, the J end lost 2 bases, and 12 bases lay between the germline ends. The CDR3 sequence is 15 residues long. Written as DNA, the CDR3 is TGTGCCAGCAGCTTGGCGGGGGAATCCCCCTACGAGCAGTACTTC. Residues: CASSLAGESPYEQYF.

The rearrangement links TRBV7-9 to TRBJ2-5; 8 nucleotides align to TRBD2. The CDR3 is 13 residues long. The V gene end was trimmed by 5 bases and the J gene end by 4 bases; junction bases not matched to a gene: 3. CDR1 is SEHNR and CDR2 is FQNEAQ in the germline V gene (reference sequence). The CDR3 DNA reads as TGTGCCAGCAGCCGGGGGGGGCCAGAGACCCAGTACTTC. Its translation: CASSRGGPETQYF.

V is TRBV2 and J is TRBJ1-5; 7 bases align to TRBD1. Germline values: CDR1 SNHLY, CDR2 FYNNEI. CDR3 length: 13 amino acids. Trimming removed 7 bases from V and 6 bases from J; junction bases left unmatched: 6. CDR3 in DNA: TGTGCCAGCATAAAGGGGGCTGGTCAGCCCCAGCATTTT. This translates into CASIKGAGQPQHF.